This TCR beta chain is drawn from a study of cytotoxic CD8 clonotypes in ibrutinib-treated CLL listed by TCRdb under 2021. Turning to the overall study: The cohort had some eleven relapsed/refractory and under 16 treatment-naive patients; some 17 were IGHV unmutated. Partial responses were observed in approximately 24 patients and complete responses in 2; after a median follow-up of 68 months, remission was maintained in roughly 14 patients and progression was observed in roughly 12. The response samples were drawn at a median of approximately 12 months into treatment, with a range of about 6 to 40 months. Samples averaged around 280,000 productive templates and just under 95,000 productive rearrangements. Longitudinal samples were available for about 30% of the 86 trial participants. Cryopreserved peripheral blood mononuclear cells were obtained prior to treatment, at the time of response, and at either disease progression or sustained remission. Patients were still on ibrutinib when every remission and progressive disease sample was collected. Paper-wide results and their limitations: Public clonotypes were found to be uncommon and were observed to contract or remain stable during treatment; the increase in clonality was shown to reflect expansion of private clonotypes at ibrutinib response. Clonality increased at ibrutinib response, stayed stable in sustained remission, and fell back toward baseline at progression. Sustained-remission and progressing patients did not have matched sampling times, and lymph node repertoires were not examined. At baseline, clonality was higher than in age-matched healthy donors and showed a strong correlation with circulating CD8+ T-cell counts.

On a MiSeq, deep resolution sequencing aimed for a depth between 1 in 1 million and 1 in 200,000 T cells, with each clonotype covered 10x on average. The immunoSEQ hsTCRB Kit was used to generate the TCR beta libraries. In the paper's pipeline: The data were analyzed with ImmunoSEQ Analyzer and ImmunoSEQ Data Assistant, and V, D and J gene assignments followed IMGT definitions. Clonality, which ranges from 0 to 1, was calculated by subtracting the normalized Shannon entropy of productive rearrangement frequencies from one. Only overrepresented clonotypes making up at least 0.05% of the repertoire of each patient were included in the public clonotype analysis. Approximately 12 repertoires from age-matched healthy donors, obtained from immuneACCESS, served as clonality controls. What TCRdb holds here is the immuneACCESS table cut down to in-frame rearrangements. Part of the clones is not present; checked against another copy, under half of the missing clones reflect an unresolved V gene, and the others are unexplained. D and trimming were read from the DNA, whereas the V and J calls and clone size are those reported in that table. Within this sample are tens of thousands of clones, with around 60% of them counted one time only. Clones ranked in the top ten supply around 20% of the sample.

The label giving this sample's time point can be read as: less than 30 months on ibrutinib. For TCR beta library preparation, about 2 micrograms of genomic DNA was extracted from cryopreserved PBMCs. Longitudinal blood samples from CLL patients on ibrutinib monotherapy underwent high-throughput TCR beta sequencing. The patients took part in an open-label, single-center phase 2 trial of ibrutinib monotherapy. Concerning this clone itself: Its antigen remains undetermined. Nothing much larger sits one base from this clone, and base qualities are not available.

V is clipped by 5 bases and J by 0 bases, and the sequence between their germline boundaries is 16 bases long. Reading the germline V gene gives CDR1 SGHVS and CDR2 FNYEAQ. The CDR3 measures 16 amino acids from cysteine to phenylalanine. The read is trimmed to its CDR3 DNA, 48 bases read in frame from base 1. The V and J genes are TRBV7-6 and TRBJ2-5; no D gene is confidently identified. The sequence derives from a human donor with chronic lymphocytic leukemia. The sequencing here drew on PBMCs, taken after 24 months of ibrutinib treatment. CDR3 loop: CASSKRLGRNQETQYF. The nucleotide sequence reads as follows: TGTGCCAGCAGCAAACGGCTCGGGCGGAACCAAGAGACCCAGTACTTC. Outside the CDR3, residues come from the reference TRBV7-6 and TRBJ2-5 proteins, so the full variable domain is: GAGVSQSPRYKVTKRGQDVALRCDPISGHVSLYWYRQALGQGPEFLTYFNYEAQQDKSGLPNDRFSAERPEGSISTLTIQRTEQRDSAMYRCASSKRLGRNQETQYFGPGTRLLVL.